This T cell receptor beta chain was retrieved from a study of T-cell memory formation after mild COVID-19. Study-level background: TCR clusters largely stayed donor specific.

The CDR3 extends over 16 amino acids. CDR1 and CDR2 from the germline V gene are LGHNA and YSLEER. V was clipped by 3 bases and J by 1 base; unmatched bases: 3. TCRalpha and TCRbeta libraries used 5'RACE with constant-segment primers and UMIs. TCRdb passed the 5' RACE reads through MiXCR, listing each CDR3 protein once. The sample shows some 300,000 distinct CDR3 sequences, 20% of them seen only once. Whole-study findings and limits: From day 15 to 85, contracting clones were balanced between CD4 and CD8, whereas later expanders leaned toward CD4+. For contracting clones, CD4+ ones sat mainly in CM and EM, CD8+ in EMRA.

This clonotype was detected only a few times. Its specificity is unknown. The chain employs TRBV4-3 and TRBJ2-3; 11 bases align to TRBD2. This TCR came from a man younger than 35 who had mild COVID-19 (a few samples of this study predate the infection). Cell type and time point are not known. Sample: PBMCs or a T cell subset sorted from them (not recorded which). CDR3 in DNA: TGCGCCAGCAGCCAGATACTAGCGGGGGGCACAGATACGCAGTATTTT. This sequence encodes CASSQILAGGTDTQYF.